This T cell receptor beta chain was found in a study of PD-1 blockade in classical Hodgkin lymphoma. Overall study findings and caveats: Relative to healthy donors, newly diagnosed patients reportedly had lower baseline TCR diversity, which was reported as lower still in relapsed/refractory patients.

Described time point: cycle 4 day 1 (C4D1), after five to seven weeks of nivolumab. Every patient relapsed after autologous stem cell transplantation, and brentuximab vedotin exposure varied. CDR1 is SGHAT and CDR2 is FQNNGV in the germline V gene. CDR3 length equals 16 residues. Trimming pared 1 base from V and 8 bases from J, leaving 18 bases between. Points on this clone: Its specificity is not known.

Libraries were prepared by immunoSEQ multiplex PCR; TCRdb keeps only in-frame clonotypes and omits some of them. The profile shows 23,000 or so clones, 81% of them singletons. The specimen comprised peripheral blood mononuclear cells (PBMCs), sampled before the fourth cycle of nivolumab. The rearrangement joins TRBV11-2 to TRBJ1-5, with D unclear. The receptor comes from a human donor with classical Hodgkin lymphoma. In DNA form, the CDR3 reads TGTGCCAGCAGCTTAGGGAGGGAGGGCAGGTTGGAGCCCCAGCATTTT. Translation gives CASSLGREGRLEPQHF.